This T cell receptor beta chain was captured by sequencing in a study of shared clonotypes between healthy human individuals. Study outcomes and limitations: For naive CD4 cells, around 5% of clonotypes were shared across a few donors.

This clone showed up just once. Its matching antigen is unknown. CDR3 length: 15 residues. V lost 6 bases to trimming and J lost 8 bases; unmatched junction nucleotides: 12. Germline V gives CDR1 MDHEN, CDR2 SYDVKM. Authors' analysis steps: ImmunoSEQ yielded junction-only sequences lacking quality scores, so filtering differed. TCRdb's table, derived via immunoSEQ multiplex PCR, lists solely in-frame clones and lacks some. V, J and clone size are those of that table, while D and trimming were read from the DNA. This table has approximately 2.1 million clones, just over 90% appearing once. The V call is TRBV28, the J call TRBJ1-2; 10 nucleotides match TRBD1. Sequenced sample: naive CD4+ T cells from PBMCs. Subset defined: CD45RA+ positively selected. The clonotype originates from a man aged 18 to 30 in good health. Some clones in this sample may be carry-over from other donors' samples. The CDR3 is CASRPARQGARGYTF. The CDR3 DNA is TGTGCCAGCAGACCGGCGAGACAGGGGGCGCGGGGCTACACCTTC.